The subject of this entry is one T cell receptor beta chain. Its antigen is not known. Separation of CD4+ and CD8+ cells was performed by positive magnetic bead selection, and purity was verified by flow cytometry. This sample was taken from a study of somatic mutations in cytotoxic T cells in rheumatoid arthritis. Whole-study results and caveats: A significant difference in CD8+ T-cell clonality was not found between rheumatoid arthritis patients and age-matched healthy controls.

TCRdb's copy holds only in-frame clones and misses some; the assay was immunoSEQ multiplex PCR. In the table there are about 10,000 clones, approximately 91% of which are singletons. The sequencing input was CD4+ T cells sorted from blood. The source is a woman aged 18-29 years with rheumatoid arthritis.

The CDR3: CASRLAGGLYEQYF. DNA of the CDR3: TGTGCCAGCAGACTAGCGGGGGGTCTCTACGAGCAGTACTTC. The chain couples TRBV6-1 to TRBJ2-7, with TRBD2 matching 12 bases. V lost 6 bases and J lost 3; bases outside the gene matches: 3. CDR1 and CDR2 from the germline V gene are MNHNS and SASEGT. This CDR3 comprises 14 residues.